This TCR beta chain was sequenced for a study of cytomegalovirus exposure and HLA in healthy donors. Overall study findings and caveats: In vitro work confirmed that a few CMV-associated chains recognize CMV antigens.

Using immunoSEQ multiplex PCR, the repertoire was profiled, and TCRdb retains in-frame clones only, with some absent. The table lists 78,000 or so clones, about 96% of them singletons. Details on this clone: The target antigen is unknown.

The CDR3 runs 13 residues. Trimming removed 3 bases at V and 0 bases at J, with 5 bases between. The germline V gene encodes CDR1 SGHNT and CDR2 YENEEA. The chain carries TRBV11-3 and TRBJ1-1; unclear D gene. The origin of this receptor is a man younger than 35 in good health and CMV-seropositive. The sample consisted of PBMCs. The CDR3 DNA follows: TGTGCCAGCAGCTTGGGCCTGAACACTGAAGCTTTCTTT. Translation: CASSLGLNTEAFF. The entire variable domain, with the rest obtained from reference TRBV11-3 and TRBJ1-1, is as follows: EAGVVQSPRYKIIEKKQPVAFWCNPISGHNTLYWYLQNLGQGPELLIRYENEEAVDDSQLPKDRFSAERLKGVDSTLKIQPAELGDSAVYLCASSLGLNTEAFFGQGTRLTVV.